Each of the 13 T cell receptor beta chains below was sequenced from the same sample in a study of vaccination and CD4 T cells after COVID-19. The Oncomine TCR Beta short-read assay was applied to DNA of cultured CD4+ T cells. TCRdb reanalysed the PCR reads using MiXCR and keeps one entry per CDR3 protein. The data hold approximately 13,000 distinct CDR3 sequences, with around 40% observed a single time. The treatment denotes: approximately nine-day PBMC culture with coronavirus spike peptide pools or control peptides (ViraFEST assay). These TCRs' antigens remain unknown. Material: CD4+ T cells from blood, cultured in vitro. The receptor set was obtained from a human donor who had recovered from COVID-19.

J is TRBJ2-2 and V is TRBV6-1; tentatively, D is TRBD1 (6 bases). Deletions cut 11 bases from V and 2 bases from J, with 12 bases between. The CDR3 runs to 13 residues. The V gene's germline CDR1 is MNHNS and CDR2 SASEGT. As DNA, the CDR3 is TGTGCCTGCCGGGACACTAACACCGGGGAGCTGTTTTTT. It yields the protein CACRDTNTGELFF.

The chain combines TRBV5-4 with TRBJ2-7, with D unclear. There are 13 residues in the CDR3. Germline loops: CDR1 SGHNT, CDR2 YYREEE (reference sequence). V was pared by 0 bases and J by 9 bases, with 13 bases between. The CDR3 nucleotides are TGTGCCAGCAGCTTGGATAACAATCTGGGGCAGTACTTC. As protein: CASSLDNNLGQYF.

This clonotype occurred a few times. This chain joins TRBV20-1 and TRBJ1-4, with D possibly matching TRBD1 (6 bases). The CDR3 totals 14 residues. CDR1 and CDR2 from the germline V gene are DFQATT and SNEGSKA (reference sequence). V was pared by 3 bases and J by 7 bases, with 15 bases between. CDR3 sequence reads: CSARDSRGFEKLFF. In DNA, the CDR3 is TGCAGTGCTAGGGACAGTCGCGGGTTTGAAAAACTGTTTTTT.

The DNA of the CDR3 is TGTGCCAGCAGCCGTTCTCGGGACACCGGGGAGCTGTTTTTT. Translating gives CASSRSRDTGELFF. This chain connects TRBV3-1 to TRBJ2-2; D not certain. V lost 4 bases to trimming and J lost 3 bases, with 9 bases between them. This CDR3 has 14 amino acids. Germline V lookup: CDR1 LGHDT, CDR2 YNNKEL (reference sequence).

A few counts support this clonotype. The chain employs TRBV30 and TRBJ2-7; D call uncertain. Germline-derived CDR1 and CDR2 are GTSNPN and SVGIG (reference sequence). The V and J ends lost 4 bases and 0 bases respectively, with 4 bases between them. The CDR3 has 11 amino acids. CDR3 coding DNA: TGTGCCTGGACTAGCTCCTACGAGCAGTACTTC. It translates to CAWTSSYEQYF.

This clonotype was seen a handful of times. J is TRBJ2-5 and V is TRBV30; no clear D gene. The germline V gene encodes CDR1 GTSNPN and CDR2 SVGIG (reference sequence). CDR3 length: 12 residues. The V end lost 2 bases, the J end lost 5 bases, and 9 bases lay between the germline ends. CDR3 in DNA: TGTGCCTGGAGTCGCAGCGTCGAGACCCAGTACTTC. This sequence encodes CAWSRSVETQYF.

The V call is TRBV7-3, the J call TRBJ1-1; D is uncertain. In germline, CDR1 is SGHTA, CDR2 FQGTGA. CDR3 size: 15 residues. Trimming took 6 bases from V and 1 from J, leaving 15 bases between them. The CDR3 region has the DNA TGTGCCAGCAGACCCGACCCTTACAGGAACACTGAAGCTTTCTTT. It yields the protein CASRPDPYRNTEAFF. The complete variable domain, with remaining parts taken from reference TRBV7-3 and TRBJ1-1, reads GAGVSQTPSNKVTEKGKYVELRCDPISGHTALYWYRQSLGQGPEFLIYFQGTGAADDSGLPNDRFFAVRPEGSVSTLKIQRTERGDSAVYLCASRPDPYRNTEAFFGQGTRLTVV.

The chain couples TRBV29-1 to TRBJ2-7; D not resolved. The germline V gene has CDR1 SQVTM and CDR2 ANQGSEA. Trimming shortened V by 4 bases and J by 0 bases, and 7 bases separated the two germline ends. The CDR3 is made up of 12 amino acids. The CDR3 DNA sequence: TGCAGCGTTGCTCAAAGCTCCTACGAGCAGTACTTC. Protein sequence: CSVAQSSYEQYF.

The rearrangement uses TRBV5-1 and TRBJ2-1, with 13 bases that match TRBD2. The CDR3 length is 17 residues. V was pared by 4 bases and J by 10 bases, with 14 bases of the junction left unmatched. Germline CDR1 reads SGHRS; CDR2 reads YFSETQ. The CDR3 region has the DNA TGCGCCAGCAGCCCCCAACTAGCGGGAGGGGTTGGGAAGGAGCAGTTCTTC. Translating gives CASSPQLAGGVGKEQFF.

The V call is TRBV11-2, the J call TRBJ1-5, with D tentatively TRBD1 (6 bases). V was cut by 1 base and J by 4 bases, with 17 bases left in between. The CDR3 length is 17 residues. CDR1 is SGHAT and CDR2 is FQNNGV in the germline V gene. CDR3 residues: CASSLGSLGAGNQPQHF. CDR3 DNA sequence: TGTGCCAGCAGCTTAGGATCGTTGGGGGCAGGTAATCAGCCCCAGCATTTT.

V is TRBV20-1 and J is TRBJ2-3; TRBD2 matches 13 bases. Trimming at V came to 3 bases and at J to 6 bases, leaving 9 bases not matched to a gene. Germline V gene sequence: CDR1 DFQATT, CDR2 SNEGSKA (reference sequence). This CDR3 comprises 16 residues. The chain's CDR3 is CSARVTSGRSLDTQYF. For the CDR3, the DNA is TGCAGTGCTAGGGTGACTAGCGGGAGGTCCTTGGATACGCAGTATTTT.

The chain combines TRBV5-4 with TRBJ1-2; TRBD1 aligns across 11 bases. V lost 3 bases, J lost 7 bases, and 11 bases stayed unmatched. The germline CDR1 and CDR2 sequences are SGHNT and YYREEE (reference sequence). The CDR3 spans 16 residues. The CDR3 nucleotides read TGTGCCAGCAGCTCCAGATCCCGGACAGGGGGCGGTGGCTACACCTTC. It codes for CASSSRSRTGGGGYTF.

In DNA form, the CDR3 reads TGTGCCAGCAGCTCGGGGACTAGCGTAATCTACGAGCAGTACTTC. Amino acid sequence: CASSSGTSVIYEQYF. The rearrangement joins TRBV7-9 to TRBJ2-7; 10 bases agree with TRBD2. Germline CDR1 reads SEHNR; CDR2 reads FQNEAQ (reference sequence). The CDR3 runs 15 residues. V lost 4 bases, J lost 3 bases, and 6 bases stayed unmatched.